This record covers a single TCR beta chain. Its target is not known. The record originates from a study of a mutant IDH1 vaccine in newly diagnosed glioma. About the study: The start of vaccination came 4-6 weeks after radiotherapy alone, or with temozolomide cycles.

Documented time point: week 5, during vaccination. Doses comprised 300 ug of mutant IDH1 20-mer peptide each, plus topical imiquimod. Only in-frame clones appear in the TCRdb table, and some are missing; sequencing was by immunoSEQ multiplex PCR. Of nearly 55,000 clones in the sample, 81% were seen once. CDR3 length: 14 residues. From germline, CDR1 is SGHAT and CDR2 FQNNGV. Here the sequenced sample was PBMCs, taken from a glioma patient whose treatment included an IDH1 peptide vaccine. The sequence was obtained from a man younger than 40 with glioma. The gene calls are TRBV11-2 and TRBJ2-5, with D perhaps given as TRBD1 or TRBD2 (5 bases each). The tail of the sequence fits TRBJ2-7 better, so the J call may be wrong. CDR3 amino acids: CASSFNGGAYEQYF. The DNA for the CDR3 is TGTGCCAGCAGCTTTAATGGGGGAGCCTACGAGCAGTACTTC.